This entry describes one T cell receptor (beta chain). Study members were between roughly 18 and 100 years old and lived in approximately 25 US regions. This table comes from immunoSEQ multiplex PCR, and its TCRdb copy is limited to in-frame clones, with some not included. The data show around 78,000 clones, about 89% seen once. The data are from a study of blood T cell repertoires in COVID-19. CDR3 length: 13 amino acids. V shed 5 bases and J shed 7 bases, with 8 bases lying between them. Germline V gene lookup returns CDR1 KGHDR and CDR2 SFDVKD. The TCR originated in a woman aged 45 to 65 with acute COVID-19. V is TRBV24-1 and J is TRBJ1-6; TRBD1 is a possible D gene (6 bases). Sequenced: PBMCs or T cells enriched from blood (not recorded which). CDR3 protein: CATSVQGNSPLHF. CDR3 coding DNA: TGTGCCACCAGTGTCCAGGGGAATTCACCCCTCCACTTT.